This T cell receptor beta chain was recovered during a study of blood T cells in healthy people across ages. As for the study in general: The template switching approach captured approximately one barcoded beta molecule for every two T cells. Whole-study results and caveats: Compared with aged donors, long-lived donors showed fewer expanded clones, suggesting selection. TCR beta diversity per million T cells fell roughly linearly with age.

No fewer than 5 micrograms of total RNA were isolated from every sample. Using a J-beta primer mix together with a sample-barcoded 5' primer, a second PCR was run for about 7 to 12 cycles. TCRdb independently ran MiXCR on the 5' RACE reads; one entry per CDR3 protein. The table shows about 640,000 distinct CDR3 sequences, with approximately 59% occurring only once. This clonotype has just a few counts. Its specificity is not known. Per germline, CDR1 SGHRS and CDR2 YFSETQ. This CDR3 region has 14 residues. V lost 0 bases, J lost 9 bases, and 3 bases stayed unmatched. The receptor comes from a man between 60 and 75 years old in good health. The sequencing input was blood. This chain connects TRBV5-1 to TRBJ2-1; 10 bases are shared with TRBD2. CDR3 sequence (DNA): TGCGCCAGCAGCTTGGAGAGCGGGGGGGGTGAGCAGTTCTTC. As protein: CASSLESGGGEQFF.